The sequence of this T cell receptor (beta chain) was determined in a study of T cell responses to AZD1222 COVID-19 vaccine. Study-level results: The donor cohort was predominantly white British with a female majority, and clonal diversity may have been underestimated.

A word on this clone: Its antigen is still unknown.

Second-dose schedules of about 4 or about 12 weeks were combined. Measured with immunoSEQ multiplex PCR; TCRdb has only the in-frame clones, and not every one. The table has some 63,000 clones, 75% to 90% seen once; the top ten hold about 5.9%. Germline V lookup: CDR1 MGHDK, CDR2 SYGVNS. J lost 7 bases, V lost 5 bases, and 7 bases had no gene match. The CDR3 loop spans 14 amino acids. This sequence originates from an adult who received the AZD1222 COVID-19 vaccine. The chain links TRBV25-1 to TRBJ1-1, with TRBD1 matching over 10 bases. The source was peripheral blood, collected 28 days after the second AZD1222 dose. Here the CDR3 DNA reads TGTGCCAGCAGTCCCGGGACAGGGGCCAGTGAAGCTTTCTTT. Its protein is CASSPGTGASEAFF. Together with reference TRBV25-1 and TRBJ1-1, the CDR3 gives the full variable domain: EADIYQTPRYLVIGTGKKITLECSQTMGHDKMYWYQQDPGMELHLIHYSYGVNSTEKGDLSSESTVSRIRTEHFPLTLESARPSHTSQYLCASSPGTGASEAFFGQGTRLTVV.